The 26 T cell receptor beta chains reported below all come from one sample, sequenced in a study of sequential checkpoint blockade in melanoma. Treatment noted: randomized to nivolumab then ipilimumab (arm A) or the reverse (arm B). Libraries were prepared by immunoSEQ multiplex PCR; TCRdb keeps only in-frame clonotypes and omits some of them. The table has around 40,000 clones, around 86% seen once. The starting material was CD8+ T cells sorted from blood (inferred from file names), obtained from a patient given nivolumab and ipilimumab in sequence. These receptor sequences come from a human donor with melanoma.

The chain couples TRBV9 to TRBJ2-3; 15 nucleotides align to TRBD2. Germline trimming cut 0 bases from V and 5 bases from J; bases unmatched to any gene: 4. Per germline, CDR1 SGDLS and CDR2 YYNGEE. CDR3 length equals 17 residues. CDR3 coding DNA: TGTGCCAGCAGCGTAGTAGGACTAGCGGGAGGGAAAGATACGCAGTATTTT. Residues: CASSVVGLAGGKDTQYF.

In its sample, this clone was seen a few times. This rearrangement joins TRBV7-8 to TRBJ1-5; 7 bases map to TRBD1. Trimming removed 1 base from V and 3 bases from J; junction bases left unmatched: 6. The CDR3 sequence is 16 residues long. Germline CDR1 is SGHVS and CDR2 is FQNEAQ. This CDR3 reads CASSLVTGVPNQPQHF. The CDR3 DNA sequence: TGTGCCAGCAGCTTAGTTACAGGGGTCCCCAATCAGCCCCAGCATTTT.

V gene TRBV5-4 combines with J gene TRBJ2-7, with 9 bases lining up with TRBD1. V lost 3 bases to trimming and J lost 3 bases; unmatched junction nucleotides: 4. Germline CDR1 SGHNT, CDR2 YYREEE (reference sequence). This CDR3 comprises 14 residues. DNA of the CDR3: TGTGCCAGCAGCTCTACAGGGGGCGGCTACGAGCAGTACTTC. This sequence encodes CASSSTGGGYEQYF. Variable domain in full (rest from reference TRBV5-4 and TRBJ2-7): ETGVTQSPTHLIKTRGQQVTLRCSSQSGHNTVSWYQQALGQGPQFIFQYYREEENGRGNFPPRFSGLQFPNYSSELNVNALELDDSALYLCASSSTGGGYEQYFGPGTRLTVT.

This chain joins TRBV2 and TRBJ2-7; 9 bases agree with TRBD2. The CDR3 runs to 15 residues. The junction had 14 bases not matched to a gene; V was cut back by 9 bases and J by 5 bases. CDR1 SNHLY and CDR2 FYNNEI come from the germline V gene. CDR3: CARGTAASGKNEQYF. The DNA of the CDR3 is TGTGCCAGGGGGACCGCGGCTAGCGGGAAAAACGAGCAGTACTTC.

This chain uses TRBV6-6 with TRBJ2-7; possibly TRBD2 for D (6 bases). The germline V gene has CDR1 MNHNY and CDR2 SVGAGI (reference sequence). Trimming took 6 bases from V and 3 from J, leaving 18 bases between them. There are 15 residues in the CDR3. CDR3 in DNA: TGTGCCAGCAGGCAAACCCAGGGAGGAGGCTACGAGCAGTACGTC. Protein sequence: CASRQTQGGGYEQYV.

The chain's CDR3 is CASSLEGGYNEQFF. CDR3 nucleotide sequence: TGTGCCAGCAGCTTAGAGGGAGGCTACAATGAGCAGTTCTTC. The chain recombines TRBV7-9 with TRBJ2-1; maybe TRBD2 (6 bases). Deletions cut 1 base from V and 3 bases from J, with 7 bases between. The length of the CDR3 is 14 residues. The germline V gene has CDR1 SEHNR and CDR2 FQNEAQ (reference sequence).

The chain has TRBV27 and TRBJ2-3; perhaps TRBD1 as D (6 bases). The CDR3 length is 14 residues. Germline assignment: CDR1 MNHEY and CDR2 SMNVEV (reference sequence). V was cut by 4 bases and J by 2 bases, with 10 bases left in between. CDR3 region: CASSWGLNTDTQYF. CDR3 nucleotide sequence: TGTGCCAGCAGTTGGGGGCTAAACACAGATACGCAGTATTTT.

This rearrangement joins TRBV28 to TRBJ2-3, with 12 bases matching TRBD2. Looked up from germline, CDR1 is MDHEN and CDR2 is SYDVKM. The J segment lost 4 bases and the V segment lost 4 bases, leaving 12 bases of the junction unmatched. This CDR3 is built from 18 residues. The CDR3 nucleotides are TGTGCCAGCAGTTGGACTAGCGGGACCACTCCCCCCCCAGATACGCAGTATTTT. Translating gives CASSWTSGTTPPPDTQYF.

The chain has TRBV4-2 and TRBJ1-2, with D unclear. This CDR3 contains 14 residues. Per germline, CDR1 LGHNA and CDR2 YNFKEQ. V was pared by 1 base and J by 4 bases, with 10 bases between. The CDR3 DNA reads as TGTGCCAGCAGCCAAGTTGAGGGTAGCTATGGCTACACCTTC. This codes for CASSQVEGSYGYTF.

This clone was seen once. The genes are TRBV27 and TRBJ1-1, with a tentative D call TRBD1 (5 bases). Trimming stripped 6 bases from V and 10 bases from J, with 21 bases between. The CDR3 totals 14 residues. Germline CDR1 reads MNHEY; CDR2 reads SMNVEV (reference sequence). CDR3 bases: TGTGCCAGCAGCTTAAGGGGCCCGGACCCTGGAGCTTTCTTT. Its protein product is CASSLRGPDPGAFF.

The chain joins TRBV27 to TRBJ2-1; 7 positions match TRBD1. Germline assignment: CDR1 MNHEY and CDR2 SMNVEV (reference sequence). The CDR3 runs to 15 residues. The junction had 7 bases not matched to a gene; V was cut back by 5 bases and J by 3 bases. In DNA, the CDR3 is TGTGCCAGCAGTGATCCGGGACAGAACTACAATGAGCAGTTCTTC. Amino acids: CASSDPGQNYNEQFF.

The chain employs TRBV10-3 and TRBJ2-7; 8 bases match TRBD2. With 6 bases clipped from V and 3 bases from J, the junction kept 10 bases outside the gene matches. The CDR3 is 15 residues long. Germline lookup yields CDR1 ENHRY and CDR2 SYGVKD. The DNA for the CDR3 is TGTGCCATCAGCCTAGGACTAGCCCCTAGCTACGAGCAGTACGTC. Encoded protein: CAISLGLAPSYEQYV.

The chain employs TRBV5-1 and TRBJ2-1; 11 bases match TRBD2. This CDR3 region has 14 residues. From germline, CDR1 is SGHRS and CDR2 YFSETQ. The V and J ends lost 4 bases and 9 bases, in that order; junction bases with no gene match: 6. The CDR3 protein is CASSPLAGGLEQFF. The CDR3, as DNA: TGCGCCAGCAGCCCTTTAGCGGGAGGGCTTGAGCAGTTCTTC.

This chain joins TRBV19 and TRBJ2-1; 9 bases are shared with TRBD2. CDR3 length: 17 residues. J lost 9 bases, V lost 4 bases, and 16 bases had no gene match. The V gene's germline CDR1 is LNHDA and CDR2 SQIVND (reference sequence). CDR3 nucleotides: TGTGCCAGTAGTACCCCCGAGGGGCGGGAGGGCCTGAGTGAGCAGTTCTTC. Translation: CASSTPEGREGLSEQFF.

This clone turned up a few times. CDR3: CASSQWTGNERDEQYF. In DNA, the CDR3 is TGTGCCAGCAGCCAATGGACAGGGAATGAGAGGGACGAGCAGTACTTC. The chain has TRBV14 and TRBJ2-7; 8 bases are shared with TRBD1. Germline assignment: CDR1 SGHDN and CDR2 FVKESK. J gave up 5 bases and V 2 bases, and 11 bases lay outside the gene matches. This CDR3 contains 16 residues.

The V and J genes are TRBV21-1 and TRBJ2-2; the table assigns TRBD1, which was not confirmed against the DNA. TRBV21-1 is recorded as a pseudogene. This CDR3 is built from 15 residues. The CDR3 loop reads CASSPPDSSTGELFF. DNA for the CDR3: TGTGCCAGCTCCCCCCCTGACAGTTCCACCGGGGAGCTGTTTTTT.

This clone is a singleton in its sample. The chain combines TRBV27 with TRBJ2-2; a possible D gene is TRBD2 (6 bases). The CDR3 totals 15 residues. The germline CDR1 and CDR2 sequences are MNHEY and SMNVEV (reference sequence). V shed 2 bases and J shed 4 bases, with 11 bases lying between them. This CDR3 is CASSLGGVGTGELFF. The CDR3, as DNA: TGTGCCAGCAGTTTAGGAGGGGTAGGCACCGGGGAGCTGTTTTTT.

The chain couples TRBV6-5 to TRBJ2-7, with 7 bases identical to TRBD1. The CDR3 contains 12 residues. Germline assignment: CDR1 MNHEY and CDR2 SVGAGI. The trim removed 8 bases at V and 2 bases at J, leaving 3 bases unmatched. The CDR3 DNA reads TGTGCCAGCGGACAGGACCCCTACGAGCAGTACTTC. It yields the protein CASGQDPYEQYF.

This clone was observed a handful of times. The chain employs TRBV21-1 and TRBJ1-3; the tabulated D call, TRBD1, remains unverified against the DNA. TRBV21-1 is reported as a pseudogene. The CDR3 runs to 19 residues. The DNA for the CDR3 is TGTGCCAGCAGCAAAGGGGAGGGGAACAGGGGGAACTCTGGAAACACCATATATTTT. This translates into CASSKGEGNRGNSGNTIYF.

CDR3 bases: TGTGCCAGCAGCTTAAAAGCTGATCGAGAGAACACCGGGGAGCTGTTTTTT. Protein product: CASSLKADRENTGELFF. The V call is TRBV7-3, the J call TRBJ2-2; D not certain. The V gene's germline CDR1 is SGHTA and CDR2 FQGTGA. The CDR3 has 17 amino acids. V dropped 1 base and J dropped 1 base, with 13 bases sitting between them.

CDR3 amino acids: CASSLDAYSNQPQHF. The CDR3 nucleotides read TGTGCCAGCAGCTTAGATGCGTATAGCAATCAGCCCCAGCATTTT. The rearrangement joins TRBV7-8 to TRBJ1-5; D remains unclear. Germline lookup yields CDR1 SGHVS and CDR2 FQNEAQ. This CDR3 region has 15 residues. Between the trimmed V and J ends, which lost 1 base and 0 bases, there was a span of 7 bases.

The chain couples TRBV13 to TRBJ2-3, with 9 bases aligning to TRBD2. Trimming took 2 bases from V and 4 from J; bases not matched to a gene: 4. Per the germline V gene, CDR1 is PRHDT and CDR2 is FYEKMQ (reference sequence). This CDR3 is built from 15 residues. CDR3: CASSLTLAGPDTQYF. DNA of the CDR3: TGTGCCAGCAGCTTAACACTAGCGGGTCCAGATACGCAGTATTTT.

J is TRBJ1-5 and V is TRBV7-9; a weak D match, TRBD1 (5 bases). The CDR3 is 14 amino acids. Trimming left V 5 bases short and J 7 bases short, with 15 bases between. The germline V gene has CDR1 SEHNR and CDR2 FQNEAQ (reference sequence). As DNA, the CDR3 is TGTGCCAGCAGCCACCTTGGGGGGAACCAGCCCCAGCATTTT. Translation: CASSHLGGNQPQHF.

V and J are TRBV5-6 and TRBJ2-2; TRBD1 matches at 9 bases. Trimming took 0 bases from V and 4 from J; bases not matched to a gene: 7. CDR3 length: 17 residues. The germline CDR1 and CDR2 sequences are SGHDT and YYEEEE. CDR3 DNA sequence: TGTGCCAGCAGCTTGGTTCCCGGGACAGGGATCACCGGGGAGCTGTTTTTT. It codes for CASSLVPGTGITGELFF.

V is TRBV7-9 and J is TRBJ1-5; TRBD1 matches at 7 bases. The trim removed 5 bases at V and 4 bases at J, leaving 8 bases unmatched. Germline V gene lookup returns CDR1 SEHNR and CDR2 FQNEAQ (reference sequence). This CDR3 region has 15 residues. CDR3 residues: CASSAPGGTNQPQHF. CDR3 sequence (DNA): TGTGCCAGCAGCGCGCCAGGGGGAACAAATCAGCCCCAGCATTTT.

The V and J genes are TRBV28 and TRBJ2-1; the D gene is possibly TRBD2 (6 bases). Germline V gives CDR1 MDHEN, CDR2 SYDVKM. The V and J ends lost 6 bases and 6 bases respectively, with 12 bases between them. The CDR3 length is 13 residues. The CDR3 region is CASSLRGANEQFF. The CDR3 DNA is TGTGCCAGCAGCCTACGCGGGGCCAATGAGCAGTTCTTC. Complete variable domain (other parts from reference TRBV28 and TRBJ2-1): DVKVTQSSRYLVKRTGEKVFLECVQDMDHENMFWYRQDPGLGLRLIYFSYDVKMKEKGDIPEGYSVSREKKERFSLILESASTNQTSMYLCASSLRGANEQFFGPGTRLTVL.